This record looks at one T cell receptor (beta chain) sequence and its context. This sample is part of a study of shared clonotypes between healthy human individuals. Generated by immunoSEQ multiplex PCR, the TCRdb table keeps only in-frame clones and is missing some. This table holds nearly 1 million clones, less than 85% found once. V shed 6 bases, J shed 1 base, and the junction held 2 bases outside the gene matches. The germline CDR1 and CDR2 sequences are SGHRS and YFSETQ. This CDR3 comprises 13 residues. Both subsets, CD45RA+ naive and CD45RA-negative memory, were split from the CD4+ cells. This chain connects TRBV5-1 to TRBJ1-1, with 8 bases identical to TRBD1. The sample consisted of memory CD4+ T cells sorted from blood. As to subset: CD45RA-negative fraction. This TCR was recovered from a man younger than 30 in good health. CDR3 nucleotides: TGCGCCAGCATCGGACAGGGGAACACTGAAGCTTTCTTT. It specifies CASIGQGNTEAFF.